The entry that follows covers one TCR beta chain sequence. The data stem from a study of cytomegalovirus exposure and HLA in healthy donors. CDR3 size: 14 residues. The V end lost 7 bases, the J end lost 3 bases, and 16 bases lay between the germline ends. Germline loops: CDR1 MNHEY, CDR2 SVGAGI. With 60 Vbeta and 13 Jbeta primers, the PCR was carried out. Generated by immunoSEQ multiplex PCR, the TCRdb table keeps only in-frame clones and is missing some. The sample table sets out about 88,000 clones. This sequence originates from a girl aged 5 to 17 in good health and CMV-seropositive. Sequenced input: PBMCs. This chain joins TRBV6-5 and TRBJ2-7; a possible D gene is TRBD1 (7 bases). The CDR3 loop reads CASTSGDRRYEQYV. The CDR3 DNA reads TGTGCCAGCACTTCGGGGGACAGACGCTACGAGCAGTACGTC.